This TCR beta chain was profiled in a study of T cells in Graves' hyperthyroidism and ophthalmopathy. Study-level findings and limits: Prediction of ophthalmopathy progression came a median roughly 6.7 months pre-onset. Ophthalmopathy was separated from stable hyperthyroidism by a 13 V-J model.

What was amplified from RNA transcripts were TCR beta CDR3 regions. TCR CDR3 regions were first amplified by RT-PCR with HTBI primers. TCRdb independently ran MiXCR on the multiplex PCR reads; one entry per CDR3 protein. The table shows about 550,000 distinct CDR3 sequences, with more than 20% occurring only once. In this sample, this clonotype turned up many times. Antigen unknown. The CDR3 has 13 residues. Germline-derived CDR1 and CDR2 are DFQATT and SNEGSKA (reference sequence). V shed 6 bases, J shed 8 bases, and the junction held 10 bases outside the gene matches. The chain employs TRBV20-1 and TRBJ1-2; 9 bases fit TRBD1. The receptor's source is a man between 18 and 29 years old with Graves' hyperthyroidism. Material for sequencing was blood. CDR3 region: CSATEGQGYGYTF. The CDR3 bases are TGCAGTGCGACCGAGGGACAGGGTTACGGCTACACCTTC.